A selection of T cell receptor beta chains follows, all from one sample in a study of blood T cell repertoires in COVID-19. Assay: immunoSEQ multiplex PCR; the TCRdb copy retains only in-frame clones and omits some. The sample yields some 150,000 clones, 75% to 90% seen once. Sample: peripheral blood. The receptors derive from a human donor in a cohort sampled during active COVID-19. The CDR3 runs from the conserved cysteine through the conserved F or W. Fields, in order: V gene, D gene, clone size, J gene, CDR3 protein, CDR3 DNA. D genes are given only for firm matches. Rows may omit the clone size; those that give it use once, few, many or a size class.

TRBV24-1	.	.	TRBJ2-1	CATSRGPGLNEQFF	TGTGCCACCAGTCGAGGGCCGGGACTCAATGAGCAGTTCTTC
TRBV4-1	.	.	TRBJ2-3	CASSQERGTDTQYF	TGCGCCAGCAGCCAAGAACGGGGCACAGATACGCAGTATTTT
TRBV20-1	.	.	TRBJ2-6	CSASQGTSGANVLTF	TGCAGTGCTAGTCAGGGGACCTCTGGGGCCAACGTCCTGACTTTC
TRBV12-3/TRBV12-4	.	many	TRBJ1-6	CASSFGGRSPLHF	TGTGCCAGCAGTTTTGGTGGGAGATCACCCCTCCACTTT
TRBV6-2/TRBV6-3	.	.	TRBJ1-5	CASSRGLGFGNQPQHF	TGTGCCAGCAGTCGGGGGTTAGGGTTCGGTAATCAGCCCCAGCATTTT
TRBV29-1	TRBD2	.	TRBJ2-3	CSVGFQAGVTQYF	TGCAGCGTCGGGTTCCAAGCGGGAGTGACGCAGTATTTT
TRBV2	.	.	TRBJ1-4	CASGQIQRRTNEKLFF	TGTGCCAGCGGCCAAATCCAGAGGAGGACTAATGAAAAACTGTTTTTT
TRBV25-1	TRBD1	.	TRBJ1-4	CASSGAGGLEKLFF	TGTGCCAGCAGTGGGGCAGGGGGCCTTGAAAAACTGTTTTTT
TRBV19	TRBD1	.	TRBJ2-1	CASKQGALSYNEQFF	TGTGCCAGCAAACAGGGGGCCCTCTCCTACAATGAGCAGTTCTTC
TRBV4-1	.	once	TRBJ2-5	CASSQGQGRAIETQYF	TGCGCCAGCAGCCAGGGTCAGGGCAGGGCGATAGAGACCCAGTACTTC
TRBV11-3	TRBD2	.	TRBJ2-3	CASSSGLAVIEGTDTQYF	TGTGCCAGCAGCTCAGGACTAGCGGTCATAGAAGGCACAGATACGCAGTATTTT
TRBV2	TRBD1	.	TRBJ1-1	CASSREGGAGTEAFF	TGTGCCAGCTCTAGGGAAGGGGGCGCGGGCACTGAAGCTTTCTTT
TRBV12-3/TRBV12-4	.	.	TRBJ2-5	CASSYLGVETQYF	TGTGCCAGCAGTTACTTGGGCGTAGAGACCCAGTACTTC
TRBV25-1	TRBD2	.	TRBJ2-1	CASSKSGRAYNEQFF	TGTGCCAGCAGCAAGAGCGGGAGGGCCTACAATGAGCAGTTCTTC
TRBV5-4	TRBD2	few	TRBJ2-1	CASSPGTSQINEQFF	TGTGCCAGCAGCCCGGGGACTAGCCAAATCAATGAGCAGTTCTTC
TRBV5-1	.	.	TRBJ2-1	CASSFTGNLEQFF	TGCGCCAGCAGCTTTACAGGGAATTTAGAGCAGTTCTTC
TRBV18	.	.	TRBJ1-2	CASSPVRGANGYTF	TGTGCCAGCTCACCTGTCCGGGGGGCGAATGGCTACACCTTC
TRBV6-5	.	.	TRBJ1-2	CASSPREDYGYTF	TGTGCCAGCAGCCCCAGGGAGGACTATGGCTACACCTTC
TRBV2	.	.	TRBJ1-1	CASHKPGGEAFF	TGTGCCAGCCATAAACCGGGAGGTGAAGCTTTCTTT
TRBV6-4	.	.	TRBJ1-2	CASKIDSGTNYGYTF	TGTGCCAGCAAAATAGACAGTGGCACTAACTATGGCTACACCTTC
TRBV29-1	TRBD1	.	TRBJ1-4	CSAVTDRDEKLFF	TGCAGCGCAGTAACAGACAGGGACGAAAAACTGTTTTTT
TRBV5-4	TRBD1	.	TRBJ2-5	CASSFPRTGQETQYF	TGTGCCAGCAGCTTTCCTCGGACAGGACAAGAGACCCAGTACTTC